These 2 T cell receptor beta chains came from one sample sequenced in a study of blood T cell repertoires in COVID-19. Sequencing was performed with immunoSEQ multiplex PCR; in TCRdb, only in-frame clones are kept and a portion is missing. Of about 140,000 clones listed, more than 85% are singletons. Source material: peripheral blood. These receptors were obtained from a human donor in a cohort sampled during active COVID-19.

The rearrangement joins TRBV5-1 to TRBJ1-1; D not certain. This CDR3 region has 15 residues. Germline V gene sequence: CDR1 SGHRS, CDR2 YFSETQ. V was shortened by 3 bases and J by 1 base, with 13 bases between the two germline ends. CDR3 DNA: TGCGCCAGCAGCTCCCCCGAGCGCCCGAACACTGAAGCTTTCTTT. It translates to CASSSPERPNTEAFF.

The J gene is TRBJ1-3, the V gene TRBV28; TRBD1 might be the D (5 bases). Trimming left V 2 bases short and J 4 bases short, with 12 bases between. In germline, CDR1 is MDHEN, CDR2 SYDVKM. CDR3 length: 15 residues. CDR3 bases: TGTGCCAGCAGTTTACAGGGAAGATACGGAAACACCATATATTTT. It is translated as CASSLQGRYGNTIYF.